These 9 T cell receptor beta chains share one sample of origin, sequenced in a study of neurological immune-mediated disorders. TCRdb redid the calling of the 5' RACE reads with MiXCR, one entry per CDR3 protein. The top ten hold 6% of the sample, which has roughly 100,000 distinct CDR3 sequences, 3.5% seen once. Sequencing was carried out using PBMCs. The receptors originated from a woman between 18 and 29 years old with multiple sclerosis.

This clonotype showed up many times. The DNA for the CDR3 is TGTGCCAGCAGCTTAGCGAGGTCTAACCCCGGGGTTTACAATGAGCAGTTCTTC. Encoded protein: CASSLARSNPGVYNEQFF. The chain joins TRBV7-6 to TRBJ2-1; tentative D call: TRBD2 (5 bases). The CDR3 is 18 amino acids. Between the trimmed V and J ends, which lost 0 bases and 4 bases, there was a span of 19 bases. The germline gives CDR1 SGHVS, CDR2 FNYEAQ.

This clonotype came up many times. The chain recombines TRBV7-2 with TRBJ2-7, with TRBD1 matching 10 bases. The CDR3 is 15 residues long. Trimming at V came to 1 base and at J to 3 bases, leaving 3 bases not matched to a gene. CDR1 is SGHTA and CDR2 is FQGNSA in the germline V gene. This chain's CDR3 is CASSLGGTGVYEQYF. The CDR3 region has the DNA TGTGCCAGCAGCTTAGGGGGGACAGGGGTCTACGAGCAGTACTTC.

The table lists this clonotype with many counts. The chain couples TRBV27 to TRBJ1-5, with unresolved D. The CDR3 sequence is 13 residues long. Germline V gene lookup returns CDR1 MNHEY and CDR2 SMNVEV (reference sequence). The germline V and J ends were trimmed by 2 bases and 7 bases, with 9 bases remaining between them. The CDR3 is CASSLREGQPQHF. The DNA of the CDR3 is TGTGCCAGCAGTTTAAGGGAGGGACAGCCCCAGCATTTT.

This clonotype was seen at least ten times. V usage is TRBV5-1 and J usage is TRBJ2-5; TRBD2 agrees at 7 bases. Germline CDR1 and CDR2: SGHRS and YFSETQ. Germline trimming cut 5 bases from V and 4 bases from J; bases unmatched to any gene: 5. There are 13 residues in the CDR3. The CDR3 region is CASRGGGAETQYF. CDR3 DNA: TGCGCCAGCAGGGGCGGGGGAGCAGAGACCCAGTACTTC.

In this sample, this clonotype turned up many times. The V and J genes are TRBV3-1 and TRBJ1-4, with 10 nucleotides matching TRBD1. The V gene end was trimmed by 6 bases and the J gene end by 5 bases; junction bases not matched to a gene: 3. The CDR3 has 14 residues. CDR1 and CDR2 from the germline V gene are LGHDT and YNNKEL (reference sequence). The CDR3 spells CASRAGQGNEKLFF. Written as DNA, the CDR3 is TGTGCCAGCAGGGCGGGACAGGGGAATGAAAAACTGTTTTTT.

This clonotype came up many times. The chain recombines TRBV5-5 with TRBJ2-2; the D gene is possibly TRBD2 (6 bases). Trimming took 2 bases from V and 4 from J, leaving 15 bases between them. The CDR3 totals 16 residues. Germline V gives CDR1 SGHKS, CDR2 YYEKEE (reference sequence). CDR3: CASSFLNGGGTGELFF. The CDR3 region has the DNA TGTGCCAGCAGCTTTCTAAACGGGGGTGGCACCGGGGAGCTGTTTTTT.

Many counts were recorded for this clonotype. The chain joins TRBV20-1 to TRBJ2-7; 10 nucleotides align to TRBD2. The CDR3 covers 15 residues. Germline V gene data show CDR1 as DFQATT and CDR2 as SNEGSKA (reference sequence). Trimming cost V 4 bases and J 3 bases; bases outside gene matches: 9. CDR3 amino acids: CSAKVGAGGVYEQYF. The CDR3 DNA reads as TGCAGTGCTAAGGTTGGAGCGGGGGGGGTCTACGAGCAGTACTTC.

This clonotype has a handful of counts. The rearrangement links TRBV5-5 to TRBJ2-2; D perhaps matches TRBD2 (5 bases). Looked up from germline, CDR1 is SGHKS and CDR2 is YYEKEE (reference sequence). V was cut by 4 bases and J by 3 bases, with 16 bases left in between. The CDR3 length is 16 residues. The CDR3 region has the DNA TGTGCCAGCAGCCTTATGACTAATGCGCACACCGGGGAGCTGTTTTTT. This encodes CASSLMTNAHTGELFF.

At least ten counts were recorded for this clonotype. V and J are TRBV5-1 and TRBJ2-3; a possible D gene is TRBD1 (6 bases). The CDR3 consists of 15 residues. V was trimmed by 4 bases and J by 4 bases, leaving 16 bases between them. CDR1 is SGHRS, CDR2 YFSETQ, per germline. CDR3 protein: CASSLTGLSADTQYF. In DNA, the CDR3 is TGCGCCAGCAGCCTAACAGGGCTTTCCGCAGATACGCAGTATTTT.